Here is one T cell receptor (beta chain) with its context. The data were taken from a study of blood T cell repertoires in COVID-19. Background on the study: T cells, B-cell-depleted T cells, or PBMCs provided the cDNA or gDNA that served as material.

Losses at the gene ends were 1 base for V and 5 bases for J; bases not matched to a gene: 6. There are 16 residues in the CDR3. Germline V lookup: CDR1 MGHRA, CDR2 YSYEKL. Sequencing used immunoSEQ multiplex PCR; TCRdb keeps in-frame clones, though not all of them. This table has more than 150,000 clones, around 84% appearing once. Material for sequencing was peripheral blood. This sequence originates from a man between 35 and 55 years old with active or convalescent COVID-19. The chain recombines TRBV4-1 with TRBJ2-1; TRBD1 agrees at 9 bases. CDR3 bases: TGCGCCAGCAGCCAAGTGGGAGGACAGGGGAACAATGAGCAGTTCTTC. This translates into CASSQVGGQGNNEQFF.